The 22 T cell receptor beta chains below were found in one sample sequenced in a study of cytomegalovirus exposure and HLA in healthy donors. The primer mix had 60 Vbeta and 13 Jbeta primers. Sequenced by immunoSEQ multiplex PCR; TCRdb stores in-frame clones only, minus some. The specimen's table records approximately 110,000 clones. Input material: PBMCs. These receptors were taken from a man between 25 and 39 years old in good health and CMV-seronegative.

The genes are TRBV30 and TRBJ2-7, with D possibly TRBD2 on 5 matching bases. This CDR3 comprises 14 residues. Trimming took off 3 bases at V and 2 bases at J, with 14 bases between the two ends. Germline V gene lookup returns CDR1 GTSNPN and CDR2 SVGIG (reference sequence). The CDR3 here is CAWRVAIRPYEQYF. In nucleotides, the CDR3 is TGTGCCTGGAGAGTAGCGATCCGACCCTACGAGCAGTACTTC.

The chain joins TRBV30 to TRBJ1-5, with 7 bases lining up with TRBD1. The germline CDR1 and CDR2 sequences are GTSNPN and SVGIG (reference sequence). V trimming: 5 bases; J trimming: 6 bases; junction bases outside the gene matches: 7. There are 13 residues in the CDR3. The CDR3 protein is CAWAPGDSQPQHF. The CDR3 DNA reads TGTGCCTGGGCCCCAGGGGACAGTCAGCCCCAGCATTTT.

The chain is built from TRBV7-9 and TRBJ1-2, with D unresolved. This CDR3 has 13 residues. Looked up from germline, CDR1 is SEHNR and CDR2 is FQNEAQ (reference sequence). Trimming took off 2 bases at V and 2 bases at J, with 6 bases between the two ends. CDR3 nucleotide sequence: TGTGCCAGCAGCTTAAGGGAGAACTATGGCTACACCTTC. Protein sequence: CASSLRENYGYTF.

The rearrangement joins TRBV27 to TRBJ2-7; 7 nucleotides line up with TRBD1. Germline-derived CDR1 and CDR2 are MNHEY and SMNVEV (reference sequence). CDR3 length equals 14 residues. V lost 2 bases to trimming and J lost 1 base; unmatched junction nucleotides: 2. The CDR3 DNA follows: TGTGCCAGCAGTTTAGGGGACAGTTCCTACGAGCAGTACTTC. Translation gives CASSLGDSSYEQYF.

The chain combines TRBV2 with TRBJ1-6; D unclear. From germline, CDR1 is SNHLY and CDR2 FYNNEI. The CDR3 sequence is 14 residues long. V shed 2 bases and J shed 3 bases, with 5 bases lying between them. The CDR3 nucleotides read TGTGCCAGCAGTGAATTGAGCTATAATTCACCCCTCCACTTT. Its translation is CASSELSYNSPLHF.

V and J are TRBV6-6 and TRBJ1-1; a weak D match, TRBD1 (5 bases). Germline values: CDR1 MNHNY, CDR2 SVGAGI (reference sequence). Trimming pared 0 bases from V and 9 bases from J, leaving 14 bases between. The CDR3 runs 14 residues. The CDR3 bases are TGTGCCAGCAGTTACTCGTCAGGGAACACCAAAGCTTTCTTT. It encodes CASSYSSGNTKAFF.

The V gene is TRBV19, the J gene TRBJ2-7, with D tentatively TRBD1 (6 bases). V lost 8 bases to trimming and J lost 0 bases, with 8 bases between them. The CDR3 has 12 amino acids. Looked up from germline, CDR1 is LNHDA and CDR2 is SQIVND (reference sequence). In DNA form, the CDR3 reads TGTGCCAGTCGGGACACCTCCTACGAGCAGTACTTC. It specifies CASRDTSYEQYF. Variable domain in full (rest from reference TRBV19 and TRBJ2-7): DGGITQSPKYLFRKEGQNVTLSCEQNLNHDAMYWYRQDPGQGLRLIYYSQIVNDFQKGDIAEGYSVSREKKESFPLTVTSAQKNPTAFYLCASRDTSYEQYFGPGTRLTVT.

This chain uses TRBV28 with TRBJ2-3; TRBD2 agrees at 9 bases. CDR1 is MDHEN, CDR2 SYDVKM, per germline. The CDR3 length is 14 residues. Unmatched junction bases numbered 7, after V lost 7 bases and J lost 5 bases. Here the CDR3 DNA reads TGTGCCAGCAAAGTAGCGGGAGTGGGAGATACGCAGTATTTT. It encodes CASKVAGVGDTQYF.

V usage is TRBV7-7 and J usage is TRBJ2-5; D is undetermined. The ends were cut back, 3 bases at V and 5 bases at J, with 16 bases in the middle. Germline values: CDR1 SSHAT, CDR2 FNYEAQ (reference sequence). The CDR3 length is 15 residues. The DNA of the CDR3 is TGTGCCAGCAGCTTGATTGGAGCCATGACGGAGACCCAGTACTTC. It codes for CASSLIGAMTETQYF.

This chain connects TRBV5-8 to TRBJ1-4, with 7 bases fitting TRBD1. V lost 4 bases and J lost 4; bases outside the gene matches: 1. The CDR3 sequence is 13 residues long. Germline CDR1 SGHTS, CDR2 YDEGEE. The CDR3 sequence: CASSRDSNEKLFF. In nucleotides, the CDR3 is TGTGCCAGCAGCCGGGACAGTAATGAAAAACTGTTTTTT.

The chain has TRBV30 and TRBJ2-5; maybe TRBD2 (5 bases). The J call could be wrong; TRBJ2-7 is a better fit for the DNA end. The CDR3 is made up of 12 amino acids. Germline V gene sequence: CDR1 GTSNPN, CDR2 SVGIG (reference sequence). CDR3: CACYPGVGEQYF. CDR3 nucleotide sequence: TGTGCCTGCTATCCCGGGGTCGGCGAGCAGTACTTC.

The V and J genes are TRBV28 and TRBJ1-5, with D maybe TRBD1 (5 bases). The CDR3 is 14 residues long. The germline gives CDR1 MDHEN, CDR2 SYDVKM. V dropped 8 bases and J dropped 1 base, with 12 bases sitting between them. The DNA of the CDR3 is TGTGCCAGCGTGATGGGGGGGAGCAATCAGCCCCAGCATTTT. This translates into CASVMGGSNQPQHF.

The chain has TRBV2 and TRBJ2-3; 8 nucleotides align to TRBD2. Germline V gives CDR1 SNHLY, CDR2 FYNNEI. The CDR3 totals 20 residues. V dropped 6 bases and J dropped 2; count of bases not matched to a gene: 22. The CDR3 loop is CASRVPPGLEDPANTDTQYF. CDR3 in DNA: TGTGCCAGCAGAGTCCCCCCGGGACTAGAAGACCCGGCCAACACAGATACGCAGTATTTT.

The chain carries TRBV6-5 and TRBJ1-5; no definite D call. The ends were cut back, 2 bases at V and 3 bases at J, with 14 bases in the middle. The CDR3 totals 16 residues. Germline-derived CDR1 and CDR2 are MNHEY and SVGAGI. This CDR3 reads CASSYLRTGTNQPQHF. CDR3 sequence (DNA): TGTGCCAGCAGTTACCTACGCACCGGTACCAATCAGCCCCAGCATTTT.

This chain connects TRBV21-1 to TRBJ1-2. TRBV21-1 is a pseudogene locus. CDR3 length: 16 amino acids. The CDR3, as DNA: TGTGCCAGCAGCAAAGGGGGAGAGGAGTTCAACTATGGCTACACCTTC. It translates to CASSKGGEEFNYGYTF.

This rearrangement joins TRBV28 to TRBJ2-3; weak D call: TRBD1 (6 bases). V lost 6 bases and J lost 6, with 10 bases in between. Germline CDR1 and CDR2: MDHEN and SYDVKM. This CDR3 is 12 amino acids long. In DNA form, the CDR3 reads TGTGCCAGCAGGCCAGGGGTGGATACGCAGTATTTT. Amino acids: CASRPGVDTQYF.

The V and J genes are TRBV5-1 and TRBJ2-7, with 8 bases identical to TRBD1. Germline V gene data show CDR1 as SGHRS and CDR2 as YFSETQ. V dropped 3 bases and J dropped 2; count of bases not matched to a gene: 7. The CDR3 covers 15 residues. The CDR3 DNA is TGCGCCAGCAGCTGGGGGACAGGAGTCGCCTACGAGCAGTACTTC. As protein: CASSWGTGVAYEQYF.

The J gene is TRBJ1-1, the V gene TRBV4-1; TRBD1 aligns across 8 bases. CDR1 MGHRA and CDR2 YSYEKL come from the germline V gene. V dropped 4 bases and J dropped 0; count of bases not matched to a gene: 1. CDR3 length: 14 amino acids. CDR3: CASSLGQVNTEAFF. In DNA, the CDR3 is TGCGCCAGCAGCCTGGGACAGGTGAACACTGAAGCTTTCTTT.

This chain connects TRBV7-2 to TRBJ2-7, with D possibly matching TRBD1 (5 bases). The CDR3 extends over 14 amino acids. V was trimmed by 1 base and J by 3 bases, leaving 10 bases between them. Germline values: CDR1 SGHTA, CDR2 FQGNSA. CDR3 nucleotide sequence: TGTGCCAGCAGCTTAGAGCAGGGCTACTACGAGCAGTACTTC. The encoded protein is CASSLEQGYYEQYF.

V gene TRBV19 combines with J gene TRBJ1-1; the D gene is possibly TRBD1 (6 bases). The CDR3 sequence is 14 residues long. V gave up 8 bases and J gave up 2 bases, with 15 bases separating them. Germline CDR1 LNHDA, CDR2 SQIVND (reference sequence). CDR3 nucleotide sequence: TGTGCCAGTGGCCCCGGGGGGCGCAACACTGAAGCTTTCTTT. Translated, it gives CASGPGGRNTEAFF.

This rearrangement joins TRBV4-3 to TRBJ2-1; D is possibly TRBD1 (5 bases). Germline V CDR1 and CDR2: LGHNA, YSLEER. V was cut by 0 bases and J by 3 bases, with 6 bases left in between. This CDR3 spans 14 amino acids. The CDR3 bases are TGCGCCAGCAGCCAAGATAGGGGCTACAATGAGCAGTTCTTC. It translates to CASSQDRGYNEQFF.

This chain links TRBV2 with TRBJ2-1; perhaps TRBD2 as D (6 bases). This CDR3 comprises 14 residues. The germline V and J ends were trimmed by 7 bases and 6 bases, with 16 bases remaining between them. The germline V gene encodes CDR1 SNHLY and CDR2 FYNNEI. The CDR3 DNA follows: TGTGCCAGCACTGAGACTAGGGGCCCCAATGAGCAGTTCTTC. Translating gives CASTETRGPNEQFF.